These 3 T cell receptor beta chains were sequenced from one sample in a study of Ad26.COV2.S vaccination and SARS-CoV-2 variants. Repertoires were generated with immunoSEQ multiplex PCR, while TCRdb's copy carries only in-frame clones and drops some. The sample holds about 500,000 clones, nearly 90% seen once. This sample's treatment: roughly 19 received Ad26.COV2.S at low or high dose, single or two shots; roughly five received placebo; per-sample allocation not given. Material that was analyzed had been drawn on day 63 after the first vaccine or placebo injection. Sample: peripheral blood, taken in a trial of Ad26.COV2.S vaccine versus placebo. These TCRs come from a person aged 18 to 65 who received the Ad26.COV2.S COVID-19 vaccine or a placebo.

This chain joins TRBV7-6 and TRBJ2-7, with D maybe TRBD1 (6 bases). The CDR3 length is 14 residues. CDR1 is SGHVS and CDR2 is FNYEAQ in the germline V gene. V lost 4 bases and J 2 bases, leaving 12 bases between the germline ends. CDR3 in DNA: TGTGCCAGCAGCTCCACAAGGGGGACCTACGAGCAGTACTTC. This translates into CASSSTRGTYEQYF.

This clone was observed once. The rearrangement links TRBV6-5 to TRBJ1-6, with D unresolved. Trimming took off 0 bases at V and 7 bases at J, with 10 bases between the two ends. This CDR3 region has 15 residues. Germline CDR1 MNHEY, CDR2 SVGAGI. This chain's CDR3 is CASSYSRRTNSPLHF. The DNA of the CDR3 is TGTGCCAGCAGTTACTCGAGGCGGACCAATTCACCCCTCCACTTT.

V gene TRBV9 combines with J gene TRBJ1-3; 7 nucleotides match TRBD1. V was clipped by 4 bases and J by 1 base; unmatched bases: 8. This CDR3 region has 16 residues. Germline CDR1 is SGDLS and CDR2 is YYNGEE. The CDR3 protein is CASSRSGTVSGNTIYF. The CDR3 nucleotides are TGTGCCAGCAGCAGATCCGGGACAGTGTCTGGAAACACCATATATTTT.